The clone carrying this TCR beta chain was detected a few times. The V gene lost 5 bases and the J gene lost 1 base, with 8 bases spanning the gap. CDR1 and CDR2 from the germline V gene are MNHEY and SMNVEV (reference sequence). The CDR3 is made up of 13 amino acids. This entry is derived from a study of T cell repertoires in aging, cancer and after chemotherapy. The template was genomic DNA from peripheral blood, not RNA. Multiplex touch-down PCR with TRB-A/B primers amplified rearranged V-D-J TRB sequences. TCRdb redid the calling of the multiplex PCR reads with MiXCR, one entry per CDR3 protein. This table holds some 10,000 distinct CDR3 sequences, 32% found once.

The sequencing sample was made of blood. This clonotype originated in a human donor in good health. The donor label of this sample is uncertain. This chain links TRBV27 with TRBJ1-2; a possible D gene is TRBD1 (6 bases). The CDR3 here is CASSLDSNYGYTF. CDR3 coding DNA: TGTGCCAGCAGTCTGGACAGTAACTATGGCTACACCTTC.